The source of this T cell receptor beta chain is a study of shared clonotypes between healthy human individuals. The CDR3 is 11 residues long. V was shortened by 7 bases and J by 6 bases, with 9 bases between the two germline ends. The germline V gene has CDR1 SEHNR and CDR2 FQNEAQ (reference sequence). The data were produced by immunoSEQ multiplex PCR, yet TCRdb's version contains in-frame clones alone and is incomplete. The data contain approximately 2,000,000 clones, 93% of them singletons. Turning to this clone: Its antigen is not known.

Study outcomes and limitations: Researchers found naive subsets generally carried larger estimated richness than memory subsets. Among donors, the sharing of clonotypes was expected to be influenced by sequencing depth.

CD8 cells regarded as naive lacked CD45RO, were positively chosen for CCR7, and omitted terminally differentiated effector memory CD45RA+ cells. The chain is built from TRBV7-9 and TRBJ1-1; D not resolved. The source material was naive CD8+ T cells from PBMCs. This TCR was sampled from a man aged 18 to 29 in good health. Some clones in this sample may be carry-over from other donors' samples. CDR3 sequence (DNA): TGTGCCAGCACCGTGGCGCCTGAAGCTTTCTTT. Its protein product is CASTVAPEAFF.